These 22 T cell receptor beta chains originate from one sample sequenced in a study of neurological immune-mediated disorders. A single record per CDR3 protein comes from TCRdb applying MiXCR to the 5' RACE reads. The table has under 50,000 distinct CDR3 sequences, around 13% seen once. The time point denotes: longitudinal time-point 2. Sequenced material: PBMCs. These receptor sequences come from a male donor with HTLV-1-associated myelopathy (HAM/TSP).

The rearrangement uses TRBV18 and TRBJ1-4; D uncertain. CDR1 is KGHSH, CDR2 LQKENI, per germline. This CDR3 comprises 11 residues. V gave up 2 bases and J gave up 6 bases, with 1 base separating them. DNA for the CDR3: TGTGCCAGCTCACCAGATGAAAAACTGTTTTTT. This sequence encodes CASSPDEKLFF.

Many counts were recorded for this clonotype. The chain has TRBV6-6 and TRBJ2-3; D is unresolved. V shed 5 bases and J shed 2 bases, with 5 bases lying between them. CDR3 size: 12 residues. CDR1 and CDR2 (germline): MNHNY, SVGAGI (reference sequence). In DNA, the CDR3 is TGTGCCAGCAGTGGAACCACAGATACGCAGTATTTT. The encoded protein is CASSGTTDTQYF.

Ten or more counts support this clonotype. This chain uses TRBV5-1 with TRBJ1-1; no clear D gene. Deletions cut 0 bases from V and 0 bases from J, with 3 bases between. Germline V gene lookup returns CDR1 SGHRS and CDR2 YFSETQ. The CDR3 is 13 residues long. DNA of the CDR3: TGCGCCAGCAGCTTGGAAGTGAACACTGAAGCTTTCTTT. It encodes CASSLEVNTEAFF.

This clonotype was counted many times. The DNA for the CDR3 is TGTGCCAGCAGCGTTTTCGGACAGAGCTCCTATAATTCACCCCTCCACTTT. Protein: CASSVFGQSSYNSPLHF. V is TRBV5-6 and J is TRBJ1-6, with a possible D match to TRBD1 (6 bases). Germline loops: CDR1 SGHDT, CDR2 YYEEEE. V was trimmed by 4 bases and J by 0 bases, leaving 14 bases between them. The CDR3 is 17 residues long.

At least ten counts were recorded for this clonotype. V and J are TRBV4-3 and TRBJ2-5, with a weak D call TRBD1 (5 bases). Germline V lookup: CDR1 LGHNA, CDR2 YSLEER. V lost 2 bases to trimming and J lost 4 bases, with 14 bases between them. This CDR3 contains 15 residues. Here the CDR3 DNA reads TGCGCCAGCAGCCAATCCCTGGGGCAGCGAGAGACCCAGTACTTC. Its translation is CASSQSLGQRETQYF.

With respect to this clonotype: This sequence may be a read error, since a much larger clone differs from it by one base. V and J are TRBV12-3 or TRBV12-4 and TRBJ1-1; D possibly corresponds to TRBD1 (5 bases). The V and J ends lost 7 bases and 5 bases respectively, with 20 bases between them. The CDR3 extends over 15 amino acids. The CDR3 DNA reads TGTGCCAGCATGGTGGGACCACAAAGCGCTACTGAAGCTTTCTTT. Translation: CASMVGPQSATEAFF.

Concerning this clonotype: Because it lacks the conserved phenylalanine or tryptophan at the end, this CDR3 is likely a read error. CDR3: CASSLVVGSPRTFYEQYY. The DNA of the CDR3 is TGTGCCAGCAGCTTAGTAGTAGGATCTCCACGGACCTTCTACGAGCAGTACTAC. The chain is built from TRBV7-2 and TRBJ2-7; D is uncertain. The CDR3 covers 18 residues. CDR1 SGHTA and CDR2 FQGNSA come from the germline V gene. V lost 1 base and J 3 bases, leaving 22 bases between the germline ends.

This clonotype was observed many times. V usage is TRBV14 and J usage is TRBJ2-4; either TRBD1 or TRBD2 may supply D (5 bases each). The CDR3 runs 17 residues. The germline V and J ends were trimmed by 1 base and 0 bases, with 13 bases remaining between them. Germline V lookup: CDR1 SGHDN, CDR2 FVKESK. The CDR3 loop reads CASSQGGRWRAKNIQYF. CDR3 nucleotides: TGTGCCAGCAGCCAAGGGGGACGGTGGAGAGCCAAAAACATTCAGTACTTC.

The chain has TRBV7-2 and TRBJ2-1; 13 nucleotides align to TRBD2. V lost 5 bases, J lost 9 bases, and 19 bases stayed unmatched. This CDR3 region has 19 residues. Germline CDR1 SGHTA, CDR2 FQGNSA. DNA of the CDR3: TGTGCCAGCAGCCTATACCAGGGACTAGCGGGGTTTCGGGTCACTGAGCAGTTCTTC. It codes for CASSLYQGLAGFRVTEQFF.

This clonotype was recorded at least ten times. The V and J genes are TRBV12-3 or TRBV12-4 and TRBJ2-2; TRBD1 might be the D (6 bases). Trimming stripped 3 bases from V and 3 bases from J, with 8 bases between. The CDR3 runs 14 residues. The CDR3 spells CASSLRQDTGELFF. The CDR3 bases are TGTGCCAGCAGTTTGCGACAGGACACCGGGGAGCTGTTTTTT.

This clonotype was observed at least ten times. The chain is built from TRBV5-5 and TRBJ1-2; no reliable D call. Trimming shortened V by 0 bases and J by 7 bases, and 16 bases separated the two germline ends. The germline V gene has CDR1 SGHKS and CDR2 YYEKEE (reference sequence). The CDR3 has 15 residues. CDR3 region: CASSLVGEVSGGYTF. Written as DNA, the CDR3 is TGTGCCAGCAGCTTGGTCGGGGAAGTATCGGGTGGCTACACCTTC.

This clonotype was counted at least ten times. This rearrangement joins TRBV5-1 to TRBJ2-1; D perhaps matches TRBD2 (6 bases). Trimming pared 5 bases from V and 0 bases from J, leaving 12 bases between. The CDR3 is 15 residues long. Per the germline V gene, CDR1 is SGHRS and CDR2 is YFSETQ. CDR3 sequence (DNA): TGCGCCAGCAGTCGGGGACTGAGCTCCTACAATGAGCAGTTCTTC. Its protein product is CASSRGLSSYNEQFF.

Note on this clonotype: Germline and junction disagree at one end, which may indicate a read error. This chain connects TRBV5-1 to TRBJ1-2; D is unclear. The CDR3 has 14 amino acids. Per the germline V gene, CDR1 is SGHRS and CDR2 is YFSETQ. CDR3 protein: CASSLHSRNYCYTF. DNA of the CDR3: TGCGCCAGCTCCCTACATAGTCGGAACTATTGCTACACCTTC. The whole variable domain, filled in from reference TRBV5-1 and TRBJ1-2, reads KAGVTQTPRYLIKTRGQQVTLSCSPISGHRSVSWYQQTPGQGLQFLFEYFSETQRNKGNFPGRFSGRQFSNSRSEMNVSTLELGDSALYLCASSLHSRNYCYTFGSGTRLTVV.

CDR3 DNA: TGTGCCAGCAGCTTAGACGGGGGGGTTAGGGAGACCCAGTACTTC. It specifies CASSLDGGVRETQYF. This chain connects TRBV7-2 to TRBJ2-5, with TRBD2 matching 8 bases. The CDR3 runs 15 residues. Looked up from germline, CDR1 is SGHTA and CDR2 is FQGNSA. V lost 1 base to trimming and J lost 5 bases; unmatched junction nucleotides: 6. Full variable domain (remainder filled in from reference TRBV7-2 and TRBJ2-5): GAGVSQSPSNKVTEKGKDVELRCDPISGHTALYWYRQSLGQGLEFLIYFQGNSAPDKSGLPSDRFSAERTGGSVSTLTIQRTQQEDSAVYLCASSLDGGVRETQYFGPGTRLLVL.

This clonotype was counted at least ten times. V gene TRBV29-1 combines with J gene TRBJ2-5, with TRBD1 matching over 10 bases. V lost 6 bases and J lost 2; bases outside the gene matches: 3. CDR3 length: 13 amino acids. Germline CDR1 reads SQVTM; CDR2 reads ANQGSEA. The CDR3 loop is CSVEDRGQETQYF. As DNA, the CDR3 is TGCAGCGTGGAGGACAGGGGGCAAGAGACCCAGTACTTC.

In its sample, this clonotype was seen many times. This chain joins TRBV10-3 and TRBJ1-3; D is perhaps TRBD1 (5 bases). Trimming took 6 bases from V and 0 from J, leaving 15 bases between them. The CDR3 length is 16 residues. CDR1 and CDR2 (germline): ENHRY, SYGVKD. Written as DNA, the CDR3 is TGTGCCATCAGCCCCCCCGGGACCAGCTCTGGAAACACCATATATTTT. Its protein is CAISPPGTSSGNTIYF.

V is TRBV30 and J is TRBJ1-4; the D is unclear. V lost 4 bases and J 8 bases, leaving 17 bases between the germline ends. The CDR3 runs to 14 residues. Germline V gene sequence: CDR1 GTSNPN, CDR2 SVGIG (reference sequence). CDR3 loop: CAWKSENLGEKLFF. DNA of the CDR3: TGTGCCTGGAAATCGGAGAACCTAGGGGAAAAACTGTTTTTT.

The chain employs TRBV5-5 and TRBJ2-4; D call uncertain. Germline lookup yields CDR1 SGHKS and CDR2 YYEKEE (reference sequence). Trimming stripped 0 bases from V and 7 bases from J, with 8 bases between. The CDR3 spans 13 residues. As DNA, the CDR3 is TGTGCCAGCAGCTTGGTCGGTGAGAACATTCAGTACTTC. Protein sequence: CASSLVGENIQYF.

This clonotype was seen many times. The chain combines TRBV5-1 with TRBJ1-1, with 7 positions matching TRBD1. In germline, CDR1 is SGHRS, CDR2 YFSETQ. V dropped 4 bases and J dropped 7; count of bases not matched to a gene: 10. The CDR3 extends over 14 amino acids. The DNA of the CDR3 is TGCGCCAGCAGCCTCGACAGGGAGGGAGGTGAAGCTTTCTTT. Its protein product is CASSLDREGGEAFF. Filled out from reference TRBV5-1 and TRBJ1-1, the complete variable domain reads KAGVTQTPRYLIKTRGQQVTLSCSPISGHRSVSWYQQTPGQGLQFLFEYFSETQRNKGNFPGRFSGRQFSNSRSEMNVSTLELGDSALYLCASSLDREGGEAFFGQGTRLTVV.

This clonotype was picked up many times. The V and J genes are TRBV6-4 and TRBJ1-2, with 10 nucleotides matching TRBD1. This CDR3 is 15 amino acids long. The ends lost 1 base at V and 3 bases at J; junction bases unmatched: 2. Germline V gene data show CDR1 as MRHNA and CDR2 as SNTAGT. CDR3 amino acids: CASSDWDRGHYGYTF. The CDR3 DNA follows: TGTGCCAGCAGTGACTGGGACAGGGGTCACTATGGCTACACCTTC.

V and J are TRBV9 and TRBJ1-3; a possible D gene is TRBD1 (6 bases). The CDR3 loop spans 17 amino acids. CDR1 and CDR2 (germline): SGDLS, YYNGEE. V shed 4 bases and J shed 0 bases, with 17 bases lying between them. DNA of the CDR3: TGTGCCAGCAGCTTAGGAGGGGGGCGCTTCTCTGGAAACACCATATATTTT. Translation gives CASSLGGGRFSGNTIYF.

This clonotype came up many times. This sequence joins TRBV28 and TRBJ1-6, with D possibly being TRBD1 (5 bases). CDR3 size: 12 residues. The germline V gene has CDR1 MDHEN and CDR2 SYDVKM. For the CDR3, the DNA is TGTGCTGCGCGGGACCTCTCTTCACCCCTCCACTTT. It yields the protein CAARDLSSPLHF.